The rows below give T cell receptor beta chains drawn from one sample of a study of T cells expressing NK-cell markers. One entry per CDR3 protein, without DNA, is what TCRdb gives after re-calling the 5' RACE reads. The sample data list 200,000 to 300,000 distinct CDR3 sequences. Sequencing was performed on blood T cells: a sorted CD56 or NKG2C T cell subset, CD4+ or CD8+ T cells, or bulk PBMC T cells (not recorded which). The receptors originated from a man younger than 35 in good health. Both conserved end residues are part of each CDR3.

v_call	j_call	cdr3_aa
TRBV25-1	TRBJ2-2	CASSDPSGRNTGELFF
TRBV7-2	TRBJ2-1	CASSPLAGIYNEQFF
TRBV12-3/TRBV12-4	TRBJ1-5	CASSRTEVQHF
TRBV5-5	TRBJ2-7	CASSLSLAGHYEQYF
TRBV18	TRBJ2-3	CASSPPGLVTDTQYF
TRBV6-1	TRBJ2-5	CASRPNTRQETQSF
TRBV20-1	TRBJ2-5	CSAGRVIETQYF
TRBV5-1	TRBJ2-1	CASSYSPGPIDEQFF
TRBV7-2	TRBJ2-7	CASSFNGEQYF
TRBV2	TRBJ1-1	CASREVNTEAFF
TRBV4-1	TRBJ2-5	CASSLGPAAEETQYF
TRBV7-3	TRBJ2-2	CASSRLAGGPTGELFF
TRBV30	TRBJ2-6	CAWSVLFRTGANVLTF
TRBV11-2	TRBJ2-1	CASSLETGYLNEQFF
TRBV5-6	TRBJ2-7	CASSLYGVVGWEQYF
TRBV29-1	TRBJ2-1	CSAVPGQGLSNEQFF
TRBV6-2/TRBV6-3	TRBJ2-7	CASRPRDLRTSEQYF
TRBV12-3/TRBV12-4	TRBJ1-3	CASSLWDRVAGNTIYF
TRBV12-3/TRBV12-4	TRBJ2-2	CASSSGGLPTGELFF
TRBV12-3/TRBV12-4	TRBJ1-5	CASSLGTSTNQPQHF
TRBV5-1	TRBJ2-1	CASSIGRSGIADLNNEQFF
TRBV5-4	TRBJ2-4	CASSPYREGGDIQYF
TRBV5-1	TRBJ2-3	CASSLDISRDTQYF
TRBV29-1	TRBJ1-2	CSATGQGLSYGYTF
TRBV12-3/TRBV12-4	TRBJ2-3	CASSRATLAGDNTQYF
TRBV12-3/TRBV12-4	TRBJ2-7	CASSLNHYEQYF
TRBV6-1	TRBJ2-7	CASTHSPGLAGSSYEQYF
TRBV5-4	TRBJ2-5	CASSLDPMGETQYF
TRBV20-1	TRBJ2-1	CSARVGGPGYNEQFF
TRBV20-1	TRBJ1-1	CPSTLEMNTEAFF
TRBV20-1	TRBJ1-5	CSAPDRDQPQHF
TRBV13	TRBJ2-1	CASSLLGLAGYNEQFF
TRBV14	TRBJ2-1	CASSHHRDEQFF
TRBV12-3/TRBV12-4	TRBJ2-2	CASMTAGGLGTGELFF
TRBV20-1	TRBJ2-7	CSARDHRSTYEQYF